This T cell receptor (beta chain) was observed in a study of blood T cell repertoires in COVID-19. Across the study: Material from acute and convalescent COVID-19 was sourced from the United States, Italy and Spain. The analysed material was cDNA or gDNA that came from T cells, B-cell-depleted T cells, or PBMCs.

CDR3 length equals 13 residues. CDR1 is SGHDT and CDR2 is YYEEEE in the germline V gene. V lost 4 bases and J lost 6, with 14 bases in between. Seattle's enrolled individuals joined amid active infection and were then monitored longitudinally. As originally analysed: Amplification with reference gene primers provided the estimates of nucleated cell counts. Assay: immunoSEQ multiplex PCR; the TCRdb copy retains only in-frame clones and omits some. The DNA gave D and trimming, while V, J and clone size come from that table. This table has fewer than 200,000 clones, roughly 79% appearing once. The sequence derives from a woman in her thirties or forties with COVID-19, enrolled during active disease. Input material: peripheral blood. V gene TRBV5-6 combines with J gene TRBJ2-7; tentative D call: TRBD2 (5 bases). The CDR3 DNA reads as TGTGCCAGCAGCCCACGGGGTTCTGGCGAGCAGTACTTC. Translating gives CASSPRGSGEQYF.